This TCR beta chain was sequenced during a study of blood T cell repertoires in COVID-19. Clones were sequenced by immunoSEQ multiplex PCR, and TCRdb holds only the in-frame ones, with some missing. The top ten clones hold 1.5% to 2% of a sample with about 270,000 clones, 86% of them seen once. The V and J ends lost 6 bases and 11 bases, in that order; junction bases with no gene match: 5. Germline loops: CDR1 SNHLY, CDR2 FYNNEI. This CDR3 is built from 13 residues. The V and J genes are TRBV2 and TRBJ1-6, with 9 positions matching TRBD1. The sequenced material came from peripheral blood. The TCR was taken from a woman aged 55 to 70 who had recovered from COVID-19. Written as DNA, the CDR3 is TGTGCCAGCAGGGCGAGACAGGGGGCACCCCTCCACTTT. The encoded protein is CASRARQGAPLHF.